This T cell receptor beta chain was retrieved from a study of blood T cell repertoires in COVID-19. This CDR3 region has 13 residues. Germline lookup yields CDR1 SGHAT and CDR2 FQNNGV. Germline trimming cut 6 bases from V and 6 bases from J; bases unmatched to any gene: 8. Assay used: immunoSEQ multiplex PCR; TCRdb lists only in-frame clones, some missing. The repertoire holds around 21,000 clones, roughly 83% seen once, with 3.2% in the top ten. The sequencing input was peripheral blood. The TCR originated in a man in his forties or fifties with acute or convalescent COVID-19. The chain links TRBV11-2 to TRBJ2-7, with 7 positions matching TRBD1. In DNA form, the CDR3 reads TGTGCCAGCAGTCCTGACAGGGCGGGCGAGCAGTACTTC. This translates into CASSPDRAGEQYF.